The text below deals with one T cell receptor beta chain. Antigen: not known. Germline V lookup: CDR1 MGHRA, CDR2 YSYEKL. Trimming removed 6 bases from V and 1 base from J, with 9 bases in between. CDR3 length: 13 amino acids. The data belong to a study of siplizumab effects on memory and regulatory T cells. Sequenced by immunoSEQ multiplex PCR; TCRdb stores in-frame clones only, minus some. Here the sample spans around 72,000 clones, about 89% being singletons. Study-level findings and limits: The study did not confirm that proliferating Tregs from siplizumab cultures were suppressive. The naive T cell population seemed more diverse than memory cells and seemed a major contributor to the alloresponse.

The TCR originated in a human donor in good health. Sequencing used CD8+ T cells sorted from blood. The chain uses TRBV4-1 and TRBJ1-1; D not certain. The CDR3 DNA reads TGCGCCAGCAGTGCAGTTGGGAACACTGAAGCTTTCTTT. Encoded protein: CASSAVGNTEAFF.